Listed here are 6 T cell receptor beta chains from one sample, sequenced in a study of T cells after yellow fever vaccination. TCRdb redid the calling of the 5' RACE reads with MiXCR, one entry per CDR3 protein. Counted here are some 320,000 distinct CDR3 sequences, roughly a tenth occurring once; the ten biggest clones make up 3.3%. The source material was CD4+ T cells sorted from PBMCs, sampled 45 days after the yellow fever booster vaccination. The receptor source for this set is a man aged 18 to 29 who received the YFV17D yellow fever vaccine.

This clonotype appeared a few times. CDR3 in amino acids: CASRDRGVRGYTF. The CDR3 bases are TGTGCCAGCAGGGACAGGGGAGTTCGTGGCTACACCTTC. The V and J genes are TRBV12-3 or TRBV12-4 and TRBJ1-2, with 9 bases lining up with TRBD1. Trimming at V came to 6 bases and at J to 7 bases, leaving 6 bases not matched to a gene. The CDR3 has 13 amino acids.

This clonotype was counted between two and nine times. This chain joins TRBV5-1 and TRBJ2-2; the D gene is possibly TRBD1 (6 bases). There are 14 residues in the CDR3. Germline V gives CDR1 SGHRS, CDR2 YFSETQ. Trimming removed 8 bases at V and 1 base at J, with 12 bases between. This chain's CDR3 is CASRGTLNTGELFF. The CDR3 DNA reads TGCGCCAGTCGAGGGACACTGAACACCGGGGAGCTGTTTTTT. The variable domain in full, with the rest retrieved from reference TRBV5-1 and TRBJ2-2, is KAGVTQTPRYLIKTRGQQVTLSCSPISGHRSVSWYQQTPGQGLQFLFEYFSETQRNKGNFPGRFSGRQFSNSRSEMNVSTLELGDSALYLCASRGTLNTGELFFGEGSRLTVL.

The chain employs TRBV3-1 and TRBJ1-5, with a weak D call TRBD1 (6 bases). In germline, CDR1 is LGHDT, CDR2 YNNKEL (reference sequence). CDR3 length: 13 amino acids. V was pared by 2 bases and J by 5 bases, with 7 bases between. CDR3 nucleotide sequence: TGTGCCAGCAGCCAACAGGGGCATCAGCCCCAGCATTTT. Residues: CASSQQGHQPQHF.

This clonotype was detected a few times. This chain connects TRBV5-1 to TRBJ2-5; possibly TRBD1 or TRBD2 for D (5 bases each). Between the trimmed V and J ends, which lost 5 bases and 1 base, there was a span of 12 bases. This CDR3 is 14 amino acids long. Germline V CDR1 and CDR2: SGHRS, YFSETQ. The CDR3 region has the DNA TGCGCCAGCAGACCGGGACCATTCCAAGAGACCCAGTACTTC. Its translation: CASRPGPFQETQYF.

This rearrangement joins TRBV6-1 to TRBJ1-5; D gene ambiguous. The germline CDR1 and CDR2 sequences are MNHNS and SASEGT. Trimming stripped 6 bases from V and 0 bases from J, with 6 bases between. The length of the CDR3 is 13 residues. CDR3 DNA sequence: TGTGCCAGCAGGGAGATTAGCAATCAGCCCCAGCATTTT. Encoded protein: CASREISNQPQHF.

The J gene is TRBJ1-5, the V gene TRBV3-1; D ambiguous. The V end lost 0 bases, the J end lost 4 bases, and 10 bases lay between the germline ends. This CDR3 is built from 15 residues. Germline V gene sequence: CDR1 LGHDT, CDR2 YNNKEL (reference sequence). CDR3 bases: TGTGCCAGCAGCCAAGATACGGCAGGAAATCAGCCCCAGCATTTT. This translates into CASSQDTAGNQPQHF.